This T cell receptor beta chain was captured in a study of T cell repertoires in cytomegalovirus infection. General study findings and limits: Carriers of CMV plus the relevant HLA were identified by cumulative public TCR beta family frequency.

This clonotype was counted ten times or more. Its cognate antigen is unknown. TCRdb reanalysed the reads using MiXCR and keeps one entry per CDR3 protein. The sample lists some 130,000 distinct CDR3 sequences, approximately 8.8% seen once, with roughly 9.1% in the top ten. Sequencing input: PBMCs. The sequence came from a human donor in good health (CMV status not recorded). Some clones in this sample may be carry-over from other donors' samples.

CDR3 protein: CASRPTVTNTEAFF. The CDR3 coding sequence is TGTGCCAGCAGGCCGACGGTGACGAACACTGAAGCTTTCTTT. The chain recombines TRBV28 with TRBJ1-1; no definite D call. CDR1 is MDHEN and CDR2 is SYDVKM in the germline V gene. V was cut by 6 bases and J by 1 base, with 12 bases left in between. This CDR3 region has 14 residues.